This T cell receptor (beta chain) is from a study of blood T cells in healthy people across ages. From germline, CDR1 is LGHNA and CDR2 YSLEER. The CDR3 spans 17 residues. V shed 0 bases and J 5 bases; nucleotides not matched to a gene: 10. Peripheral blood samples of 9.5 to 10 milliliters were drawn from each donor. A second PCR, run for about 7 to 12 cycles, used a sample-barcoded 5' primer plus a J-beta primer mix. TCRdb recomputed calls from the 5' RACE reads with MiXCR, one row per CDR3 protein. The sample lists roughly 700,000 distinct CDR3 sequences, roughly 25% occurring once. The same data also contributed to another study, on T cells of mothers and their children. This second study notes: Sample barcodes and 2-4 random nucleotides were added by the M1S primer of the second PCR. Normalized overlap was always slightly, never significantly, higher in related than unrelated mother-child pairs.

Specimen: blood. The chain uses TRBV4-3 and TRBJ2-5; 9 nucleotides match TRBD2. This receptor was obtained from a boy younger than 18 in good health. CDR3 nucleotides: TGCGCCAGCAGCCAAGATCGTGCGGGGGGGCCGGGGGAGACCCAGTACTTC. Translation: CASSQDRAGGPGETQYF.